These T cell receptor beta chains were read from a single sample in a study of CD8+ T cells in alopecia areata. Clones were read by immunoSEQ multiplex PCR, and TCRdb kept only the in-frame ones, dropping some. Found here are about 150,000 clones, about 59% of them singletons; the top ten hold 15%. Here the sequenced sample was CD8+ T cells sorted from blood, taken at week 4, from a patient treated with tofacitinib. The receptors derive from a human donor with alopecia areata. The CDR3 runs from the conserved cysteine through the conserved F or W. Each record gives: CDR3 protein, CDR3 DNA, D gene, V gene, J gene, clone size. A D gene is named only where the DNA matches it firmly. The listing skips clone size in some rows; elsewhere it reads once, few, many or a size class.

cdr3_aa: CAWRQGNTEAFF; cdr3_nt: TGTGCCTGGAGACAGGGGAACACTGAAGCTTTCTTT; d_call: .; v_call: TRBV30; j_call: TRBJ1-1; clone_size: .
cdr3_aa: CASSSLAGEGTKNIQYF; cdr3_nt: TGTGCCAGCAGCTCCTTAGCGGGGGAAGGGACCAAAAACATTCAGTACTTC; d_call: TRBD2; v_call: TRBV7-8; j_call: TRBJ2-4; clone_size: .
cdr3_aa: CASSYSWGNEAFF; cdr3_nt: TGTGCCAGCAGTTACTCGTGGGGTAATGAAGCTTTCTTT; d_call: .; v_call: TRBV6-5; j_call: TRBJ1-1; clone_size: few
cdr3_aa: CASSSLTGTVYEQYF; cdr3_nt: TGTGCCAGCAGCTCCCTCACCGGGACAGTCTACGAGCAGTACTTC; d_call: TRBD1; v_call: TRBV7-9; j_call: TRBJ2-7; clone_size: .
cdr3_aa: CASILNWGNEQFF; cdr3_nt: TGTGCCAGCATCTTGAATTGGGGAAATGAGCAGTTCTTC; d_call: .; v_call: TRBV2; j_call: TRBJ2-1; clone_size: few
cdr3_aa: CASNSQDRVDYGYTF; cdr3_nt: TGTGCCAGCAACAGCCAGGACAGGGTGGACTATGGCTACACCTTC; d_call: TRBD1; v_call: TRBV2; j_call: TRBJ1-2; clone_size: once
cdr3_aa: CASSLADSQGAFF; cdr3_nt: TGTGCCAGCAGCTTGGCCGACAGTCAAGGAGCTTTCTTT; d_call: .; v_call: TRBV5-6; j_call: TRBJ1-1; clone_size: once
cdr3_aa: CAWSVGNEQFF; cdr3_nt: TGTGCCTGGAGCGTAGGGAATGAGCAGTTCTTC; d_call: .; v_call: TRBV30; j_call: TRBJ2-1; clone_size: .
cdr3_aa: CASSLPHRVINTEAFF; cdr3_nt: TGTGCCAGCAGCCTACCTCACAGGGTGATTAACACTGAAGCTTTCTTT; d_call: .; v_call: TRBV28; j_call: TRBJ1-1; clone_size: medium-sized
cdr3_aa: CASSLAGVGTEAFF; cdr3_nt: TGCGCCAGCAGCTTGGCCGGGGTTGGCACTGAAGCTTTCTTT; d_call: .; v_call: TRBV5-1; j_call: TRBJ1-1; clone_size: .
cdr3_aa: CASSDDTDTQYF; cdr3_nt: TGTGCCAGCAGCGATGACACAGATACGCAGTATTTT; d_call: .; v_call: TRBV7-9; j_call: TRBJ2-3; clone_size: .
cdr3_aa: CASSLEATPYEQYF; cdr3_nt: TGTGCCAGCAGCTTAGAAGCTACCCCCTACGAGCAGTACTTC; d_call: .; v_call: TRBV7-9; j_call: TRBJ2-7; clone_size: .
cdr3_aa: CASSLDSQNSPLHF; cdr3_nt: TGCGCCAGCAGCCTTGACAGCCAAAATTCACCCCTCCACTTT; d_call: .; v_call: TRBV4-3; j_call: TRBJ1-6; clone_size: .
cdr3_aa: CASSQLTGGRETQYF; cdr3_nt: TGCGCCAGCAGCCAACTGACAGGGGGCCGGGAGACCCAGTACTTC; d_call: TRBD1; v_call: TRBV4-3; j_call: TRBJ2-5; clone_size: .
cdr3_aa: CASSHDSPLYEQYF; cdr3_nt: TGTGCCAGCAGCCACGACAGCCCACTCTACGAGCAGTACTTC; d_call: .; v_call: TRBV6-5; j_call: TRBJ2-7; clone_size: .
cdr3_aa: CASSYSPDRGTDTQYF; cdr3_nt: TGTGCCAGCAGTTACTCGCCGGACAGGGGAACAGATACGCAGTATTTT; d_call: TRBD1; v_call: TRBV6-4; j_call: TRBJ2-3; clone_size: few
cdr3_aa: CASSSAPGYEQYF; cdr3_nt: TGCGCCAGCAGCAGCGCCCCGGGGTACGAGCAGTACTTC; d_call: .; v_call: TRBV4-1; j_call: TRBJ2-7; clone_size: once
cdr3_aa: CASSFSGARTYEQYF; cdr3_nt: TGTGCCAGCAGTTTCTCAGGGGCCCGAACCTACGAGCAGTACTTC; d_call: .; v_call: TRBV27; j_call: TRBJ2-7; clone_size: few
cdr3_aa: CASSYSELNTEAFF; cdr3_nt: TGTGCCAGCAGCTATTCAGAGTTGAACACTGAAGCTTTCTTT; d_call: .; v_call: TRBV7-8; j_call: TRBJ1-1; clone_size: few
cdr3_aa: CARGLGNEQFF; cdr3_nt: TGTGCCCGAGGGTTGGGGAATGAGCAGTTCTTC; d_call: .; v_call: TRBV7-9; j_call: TRBJ2-1; clone_size: few
cdr3_aa: CASSWGSHEQFF; cdr3_nt: TGTGCCAGCAGCTGGGGGAGCCATGAGCAGTTCTTC; d_call: .; v_call: TRBV5-6; j_call: TRBJ2-1; clone_size: .
cdr3_aa: CASSYPSGAAQFF; cdr3_nt: TGTGCCAGCAGCTATCCGAGCGGGGCTGCCCAGTTCTTC; d_call: TRBD2; v_call: TRBV7-8; j_call: TRBJ2-1; clone_size: .
cdr3_aa: CSVEGDSNEKLFF; cdr3_nt: TGCAGCGTCGAAGGGGACAGTAATGAAAAACTGTTTTTT; d_call: TRBD1; v_call: TRBV29-1; j_call: TRBJ1-4; clone_size: .
cdr3_aa: CATLEGDGHEQFF; cdr3_nt: TGTGCCACCCTCGAGGGGGACGGCCATGAGCAGTTCTTC; d_call: .; v_call: TRBV27; j_call: TRBJ2-1; clone_size: .
cdr3_aa: CASSLGFGEETQYF; cdr3_nt: TGTGCCAGCAGCTTAGGATTTGGGGAAGAGACCCAGTACTTC; d_call: .; v_call: TRBV7-9; j_call: TRBJ2-5; clone_size: few
cdr3_aa: CASSPRGSGNTIYF; cdr3_nt: TGCGCCAGCAGCCCCCGAGGTAGCGGAAACACCATATATTTT; d_call: .; v_call: TRBV5-1; j_call: TRBJ1-3; clone_size: .
cdr3_aa: CASRAGGLGEQYF; cdr3_nt: TGTGCCAGCAGAGCGGGGGGCTTGGGCGAGCAGTACTTC; d_call: TRBD2; v_call: TRBV6-5; j_call: TRBJ2-7; clone_size: .
cdr3_aa: CASSWTGGTGELFF; cdr3_nt: TGTGCCAGCAGCTGGACAGGGGGAACCGGGGAGCTGTTTTTT; d_call: TRBD1; v_call: TRBV28; j_call: TRBJ2-2; clone_size: .
cdr3_aa: CASSPDQGASRNEQFF; cdr3_nt: TGTGCCAGCAGCCCAGATCAGGGGGCCTCCCGCAATGAGCAGTTCTTC; d_call: TRBD1; v_call: TRBV5-4; j_call: TRBJ2-1; clone_size: many
cdr3_aa: CAWSETYEQYF; cdr3_nt: TGTGCCTGGAGTGAGACCTACGAGCAGTACTTC; d_call: .; v_call: TRBV30; j_call: TRBJ2-7; clone_size: .
cdr3_aa: CASSLGGANYGYTF; cdr3_nt: TGTGCCAGCAGCTTAGGAGGGGCTAACTATGGCTACACCTTC; d_call: .; v_call: TRBV7-6; j_call: TRBJ1-2; clone_size: few
cdr3_aa: CASSRLGGAPSKADTQYF; cdr3_nt: TGTGCCAGCAGCCGCTTGGGGGGGGCCCCGTCAAAAGCAGATACGCAGTATTTT; d_call: .; v_call: TRBV27; j_call: TRBJ2-3; clone_size: .
cdr3_aa: CASSLDRYSNQPQHF; cdr3_nt: TGTGCCAGCAGCCTGGACAGATATAGCAATCAGCCCCAGCATTTT; d_call: .; v_call: TRBV6-5; j_call: TRBJ1-5; clone_size: few
cdr3_aa: CASSGSGTDYGYTF; cdr3_nt: TGCGCCAGCAGCGGCTCCGGGACGGACTATGGCTACACCTTC; d_call: .; v_call: TRBV5-1; j_call: TRBJ1-2; clone_size: .
cdr3_aa: CASSQDGLSYEQYF; cdr3_nt: TGTGCCAGCAGCCAAGATGGACTCTCCTACGAGCAGTACTTC; d_call: .; v_call: TRBV4-2; j_call: TRBJ2-7; clone_size: few
cdr3_aa: CASSLNSFYEQYF; cdr3_nt: TGTGCCAGCAGCTTGAACAGTTTTTACGAGCAGTACTTC; d_call: .; v_call: TRBV5-6; j_call: TRBJ2-7; clone_size: .
cdr3_aa: CAISRPDQSYGYTF; cdr3_nt: TGTGCCATCAGCCGGCCTGACCAGTCGTATGGCTACACCTTC; d_call: .; v_call: TRBV10-3; j_call: TRBJ1-2; clone_size: .
cdr3_aa: CSVGVALQETQYF; cdr3_nt: TGCAGCGTTGGGGTGGCCCTCCAAGAGACCCAGTACTTC; d_call: .; v_call: TRBV29-1; j_call: TRBJ2-5; clone_size: .
cdr3_aa: CSDTTGPYGYTF; cdr3_nt: TGCAGCGACACGACAGGGCCCTATGGCTACACCTTC; d_call: TRBD1; v_call: TRBV29-1; j_call: TRBJ1-2; clone_size: .
cdr3_aa: CSVEERGYEQFF; cdr3_nt: TGCAGCGTTGAAGAACGGGGGTATGAGCAGTTCTTC; d_call: .; v_call: TRBV29-1; j_call: TRBJ2-1; clone_size: .
cdr3_aa: CASSTSRASGGDETQYF; cdr3_nt: TGTGCCAGCAGCACCTCTCGGGCTAGCGGGGGTGATGAGACCCAGTACTTC; d_call: TRBD2; v_call: TRBV11-2; j_call: TRBJ2-5; clone_size: .
cdr3_aa: CASRYSAEGDETQYF; cdr3_nt: TGTGCCAGCAGATATTCGGCAGAGGGAGACGAGACCCAGTACTTC; d_call: .; v_call: TRBV5-6; j_call: TRBJ2-5; clone_size: few
cdr3_aa: CASSQMDGVGNYNEQFF; cdr3_nt: TGTGCCAGCAGCCAAATGGACGGGGTTGGGAACTACAATGAGCAGTTCTTC; d_call: .; v_call: TRBV4-2; j_call: TRBJ2-1; clone_size: .
cdr3_aa: CASSPDRVSGGYTF; cdr3_nt: TGTGCCAGCAGCCCAGACAGGGTTAGCGGGGGCTACACCTTC; d_call: TRBD1; v_call: TRBV13; j_call: TRBJ1-2; clone_size: .
cdr3_aa: CASSLGGWEPFF; cdr3_nt: TGTGCCAGCAGCTTAGGCGGGTGGGAGCCGTTCTTC; d_call: .; v_call: TRBV11-2; j_call: TRBJ2-1; clone_size: few
cdr3_aa: CASRDRGSDTQYF; cdr3_nt: TGTGCCAGCAGGGATCGCGGCTCGGATACGCAGTATTTT; d_call: .; v_call: TRBV9; j_call: TRBJ2-3; clone_size: .